This T cell receptor beta chain was recovered during a study of blood T cell repertoires in COVID-19. The V end was cut by 2 bases, the J end by 2 bases, with 13 bases between. The CDR3 runs 16 residues. Germline V lookup: CDR1 MNHNY, CDR2 SVGAGI (reference sequence). Only in-frame clones appear in the TCRdb table, and some are missing; sequencing was by immunoSEQ multiplex PCR. The repertoire consists of 99,000 or so clones, with about four fifths occurring once and the leading ten covering roughly 14%. This clone was recorded only once. This TCR came from a woman of 80 years or more with acute or convalescent COVID-19. The specimen sequenced was peripheral blood. The V gene is TRBV6-6, the J gene TRBJ1-5; the D gene is possibly TRBD1 (5 bases). The CDR3 here is CASSYGSGWGNQPQHF. The DNA of the CDR3 is TGTGCCAGCAGTTACGGTTCAGGGTGGGGCAATCAGCCCCAGCATTTT.